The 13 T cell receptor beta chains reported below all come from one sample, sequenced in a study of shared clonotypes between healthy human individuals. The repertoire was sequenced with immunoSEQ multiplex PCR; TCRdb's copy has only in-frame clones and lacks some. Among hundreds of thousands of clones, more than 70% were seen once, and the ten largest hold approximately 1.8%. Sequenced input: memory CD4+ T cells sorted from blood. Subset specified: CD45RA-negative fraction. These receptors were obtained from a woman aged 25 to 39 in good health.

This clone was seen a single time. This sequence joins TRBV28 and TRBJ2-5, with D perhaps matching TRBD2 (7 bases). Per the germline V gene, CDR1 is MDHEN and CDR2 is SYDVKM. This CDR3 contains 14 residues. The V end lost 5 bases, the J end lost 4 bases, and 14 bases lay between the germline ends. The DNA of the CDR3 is TGTGCCAGCAGTATCGGGGGGCGCGGAGAGACCCAGTACTTC. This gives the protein CASSIGGRGETQYF.

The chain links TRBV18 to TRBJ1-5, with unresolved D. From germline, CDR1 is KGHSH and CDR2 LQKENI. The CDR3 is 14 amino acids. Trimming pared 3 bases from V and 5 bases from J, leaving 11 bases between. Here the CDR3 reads CASSPGTEDQPQHF. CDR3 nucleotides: TGTGCCAGCTCACCGGGTACGGAAGATCAGCCCCAGCATTTT. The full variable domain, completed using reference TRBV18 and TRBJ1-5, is NAGVMQNPRHLVRRRGQEARLRCSPMKGHSHVYWYRQLPEEGLKFMVYLQKENIIDESGMPKERFSAEFPKEGPSILRIQQVVRGDSAAYFCASSPGTEDQPQHFGDGTRLSIL.

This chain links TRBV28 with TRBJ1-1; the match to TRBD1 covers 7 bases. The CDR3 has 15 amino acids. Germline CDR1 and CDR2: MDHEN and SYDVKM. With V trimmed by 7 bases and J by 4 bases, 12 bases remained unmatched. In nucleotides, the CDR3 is TGTGCCAGCACCCCTTCGGTAGGGGGCATCACTGAAGCTTTCTTT. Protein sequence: CASTPSVGGITEAFF.

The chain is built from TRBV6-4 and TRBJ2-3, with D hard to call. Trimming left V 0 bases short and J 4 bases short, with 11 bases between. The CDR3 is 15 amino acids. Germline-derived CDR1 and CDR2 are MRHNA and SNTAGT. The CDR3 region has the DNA TGTGCCAGCAGTGACTCATCGGCTGGATCAGATACGCAGTATTTT. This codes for CASSDSSAGSDTQYF.

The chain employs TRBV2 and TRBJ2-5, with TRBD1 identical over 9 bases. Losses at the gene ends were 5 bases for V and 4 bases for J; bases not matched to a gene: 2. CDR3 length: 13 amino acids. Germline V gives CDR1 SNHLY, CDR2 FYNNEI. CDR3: CASSTGGSETQYF. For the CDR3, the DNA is TGTGCCAGCAGTACAGGGGGCTCAGAGACCCAGTACTTC.

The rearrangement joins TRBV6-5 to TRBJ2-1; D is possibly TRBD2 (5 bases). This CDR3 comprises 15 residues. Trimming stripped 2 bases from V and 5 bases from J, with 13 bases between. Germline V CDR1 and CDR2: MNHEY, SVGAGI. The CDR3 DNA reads TGTGCCAGCAGTTACCCGGGGTCGTTCAACAATGAGCAGTTCTTC. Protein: CASSYPGSFNNEQFF.

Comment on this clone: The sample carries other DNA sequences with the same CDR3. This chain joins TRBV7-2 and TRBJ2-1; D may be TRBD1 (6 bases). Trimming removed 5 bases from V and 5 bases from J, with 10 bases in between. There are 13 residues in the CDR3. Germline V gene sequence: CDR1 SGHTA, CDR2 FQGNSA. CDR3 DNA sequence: TGTGCCAGCAGCCTAAGGACAGACAATGAGCAGTTCTTC. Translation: CASSLRTDNEQFF.

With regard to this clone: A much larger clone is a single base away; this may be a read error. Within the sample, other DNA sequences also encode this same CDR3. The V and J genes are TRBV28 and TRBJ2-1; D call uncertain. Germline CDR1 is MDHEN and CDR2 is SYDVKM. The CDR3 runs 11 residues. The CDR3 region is CASSFIQRQFF. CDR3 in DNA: TGCGCCAGCAGTTTCATCCAGCGGCAGTTCTTC. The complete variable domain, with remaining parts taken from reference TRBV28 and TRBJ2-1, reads DVKVTQSSRYLVKRTGEKVFLECVQDMDHENMFWYRQDPGLGLRLIYFSYDVKMKEKGDIPEGYSVSREKKERFSLILESASTNQTSMYLCASSFIQRQFFGPGTRLTVL.

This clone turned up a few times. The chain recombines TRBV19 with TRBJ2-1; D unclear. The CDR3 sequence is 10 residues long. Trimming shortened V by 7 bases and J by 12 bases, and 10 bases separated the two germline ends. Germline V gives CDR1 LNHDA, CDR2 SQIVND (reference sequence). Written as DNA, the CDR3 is TGTGCCAGTAAGTCGGACCGGCAGTTCTTC. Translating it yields CASKSDRQFF.

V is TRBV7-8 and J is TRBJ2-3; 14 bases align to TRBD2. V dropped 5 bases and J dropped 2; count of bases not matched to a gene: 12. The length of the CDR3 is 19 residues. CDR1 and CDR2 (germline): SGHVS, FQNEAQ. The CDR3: CASSHRTSGRRLNTDTQYF. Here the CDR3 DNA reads TGTGCCAGCAGCCACCGGACTAGCGGGAGGAGACTAAACACAGATACGCAGTATTTT.

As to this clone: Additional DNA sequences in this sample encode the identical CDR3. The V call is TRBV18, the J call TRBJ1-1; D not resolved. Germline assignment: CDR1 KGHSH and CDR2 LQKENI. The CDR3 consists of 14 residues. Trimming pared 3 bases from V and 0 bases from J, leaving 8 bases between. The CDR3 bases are TGTGCCAGCTCACCTCGGGAAATGAACACTGAAGCTTTCTTT. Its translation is CASSPREMNTEAFF.

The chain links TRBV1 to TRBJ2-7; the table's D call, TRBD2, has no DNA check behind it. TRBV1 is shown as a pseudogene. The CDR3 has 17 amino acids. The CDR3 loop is CTSSQESPGGSSYEQYF. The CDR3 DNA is TGCACCAGCAGCCAAGAATCTCCGGGAGGGAGCTCCTACGAGCAGTACTTC.

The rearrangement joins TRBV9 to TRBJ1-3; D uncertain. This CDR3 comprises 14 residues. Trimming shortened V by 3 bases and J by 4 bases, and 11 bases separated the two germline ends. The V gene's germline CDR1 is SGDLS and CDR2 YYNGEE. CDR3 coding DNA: TGTGCCAGCAGCGCTGAGTCAAAAGGAAACACCATATATTTT. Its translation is CASSAESKGNTIYF.